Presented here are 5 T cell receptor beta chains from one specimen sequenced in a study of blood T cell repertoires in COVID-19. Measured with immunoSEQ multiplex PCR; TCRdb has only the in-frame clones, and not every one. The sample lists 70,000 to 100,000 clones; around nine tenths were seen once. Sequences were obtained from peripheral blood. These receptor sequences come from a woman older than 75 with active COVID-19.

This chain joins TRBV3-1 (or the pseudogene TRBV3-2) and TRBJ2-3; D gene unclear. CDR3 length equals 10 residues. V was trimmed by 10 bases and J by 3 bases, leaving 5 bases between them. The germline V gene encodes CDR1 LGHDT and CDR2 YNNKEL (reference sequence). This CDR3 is CATRTDTQYF. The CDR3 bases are TGTGCCACCCGGACAGATACGCAGTATTTT.

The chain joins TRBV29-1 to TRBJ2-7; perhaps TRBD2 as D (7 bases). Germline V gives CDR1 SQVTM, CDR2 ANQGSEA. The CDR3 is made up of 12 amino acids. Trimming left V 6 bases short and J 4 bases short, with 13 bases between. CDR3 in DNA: TGCAGCGTAGGGGGAGCGGGATACGAGCAGTACTTC. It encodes CSVGGAGYEQYF.

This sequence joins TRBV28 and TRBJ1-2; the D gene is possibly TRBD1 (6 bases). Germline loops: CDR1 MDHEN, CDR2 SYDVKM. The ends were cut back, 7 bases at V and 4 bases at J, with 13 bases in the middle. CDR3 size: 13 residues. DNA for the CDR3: TGTGCCAGCACCCGGGACACTGTCTATGGCTACACCTTC. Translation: CASTRDTVYGYTF.

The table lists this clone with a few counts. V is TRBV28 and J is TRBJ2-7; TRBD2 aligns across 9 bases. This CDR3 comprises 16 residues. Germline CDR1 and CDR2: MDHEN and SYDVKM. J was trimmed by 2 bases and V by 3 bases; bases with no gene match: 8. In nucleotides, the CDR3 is TGTGCCAGCAGTTTGGCGGCGGGAGGGCATCCCTACGAGCAGTACTTC. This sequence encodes CASSLAAGGHPYEQYF.

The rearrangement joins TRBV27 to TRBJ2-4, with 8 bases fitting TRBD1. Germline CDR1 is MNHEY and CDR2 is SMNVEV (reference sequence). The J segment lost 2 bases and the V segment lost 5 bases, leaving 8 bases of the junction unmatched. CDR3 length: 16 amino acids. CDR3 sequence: CASSPGQGGSKNIQYF. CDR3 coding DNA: TGTGCCAGCAGTCCAGGACAGGGTGGGTCCAAAAACATTCAGTACTTC.